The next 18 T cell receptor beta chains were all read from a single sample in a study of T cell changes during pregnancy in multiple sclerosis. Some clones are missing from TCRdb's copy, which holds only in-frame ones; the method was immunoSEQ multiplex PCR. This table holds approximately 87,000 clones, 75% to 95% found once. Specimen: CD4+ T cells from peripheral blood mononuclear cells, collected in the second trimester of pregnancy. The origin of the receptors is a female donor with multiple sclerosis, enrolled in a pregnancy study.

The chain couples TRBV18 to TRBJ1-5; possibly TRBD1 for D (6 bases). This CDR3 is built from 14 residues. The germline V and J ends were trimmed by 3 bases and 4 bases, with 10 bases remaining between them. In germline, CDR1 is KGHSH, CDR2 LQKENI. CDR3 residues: CASSPQGNNQPQHF. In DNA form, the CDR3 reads TGTGCCAGCTCACCTCAGGGGAATAATCAGCCCCAGCATTTT.

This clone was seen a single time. The CDR3, as DNA: TGTGCCAGTAGTATAGGACTAGCGGGGAGCGAGCAGTACTTC. Translated, it gives CASSIGLAGSEQYF. The rearrangement links TRBV19 to TRBJ2-7; 11 nucleotides line up with TRBD2. CDR3 size: 14 residues. CDR1 LNHDA and CDR2 SQIVND come from the germline V gene (reference sequence). J lost 6 bases, V lost 1 base, and 2 bases had no gene match.

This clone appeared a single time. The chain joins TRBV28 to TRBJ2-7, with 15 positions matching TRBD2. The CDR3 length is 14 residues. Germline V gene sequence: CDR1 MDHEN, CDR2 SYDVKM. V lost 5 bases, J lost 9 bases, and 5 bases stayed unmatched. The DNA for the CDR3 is TGTGCCAGCAGTGGGACTAGCGGGAGGTTTGTGCAGTACTTC. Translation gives CASSGTSGRFVQYF.

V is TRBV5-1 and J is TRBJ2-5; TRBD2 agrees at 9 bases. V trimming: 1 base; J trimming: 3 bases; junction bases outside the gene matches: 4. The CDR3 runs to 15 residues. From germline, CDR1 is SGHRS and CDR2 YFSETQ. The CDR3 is CASSLLAGGEETQYF. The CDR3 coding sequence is TGCGCCAGCAGCTTGTTGGCGGGAGGGGAAGAGACCCAGTACTTC.

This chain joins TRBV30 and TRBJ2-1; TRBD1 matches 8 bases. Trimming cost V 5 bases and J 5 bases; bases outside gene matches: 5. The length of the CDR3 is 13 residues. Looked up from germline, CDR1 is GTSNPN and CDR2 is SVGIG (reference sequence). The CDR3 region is CAWARGPDNEQFF. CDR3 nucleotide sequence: TGTGCCTGGGCCAGGGGGCCTGACAATGAGCAGTTCTTC.

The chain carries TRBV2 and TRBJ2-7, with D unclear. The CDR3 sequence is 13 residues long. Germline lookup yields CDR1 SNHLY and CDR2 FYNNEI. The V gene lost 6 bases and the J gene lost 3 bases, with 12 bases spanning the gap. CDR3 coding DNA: TGTGCCAGCAGCCTCCTCCCGGGCTACGAGCAGTACTTC. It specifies CASSLLPGYEQYF.

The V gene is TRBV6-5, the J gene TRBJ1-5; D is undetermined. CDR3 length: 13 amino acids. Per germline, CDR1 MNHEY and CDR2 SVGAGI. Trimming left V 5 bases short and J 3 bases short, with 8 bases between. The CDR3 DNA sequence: TGTGCCAGCAGTCCGAGGCTCAATCAGCCCCAGCATTTT. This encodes CASSPRLNQPQHF.

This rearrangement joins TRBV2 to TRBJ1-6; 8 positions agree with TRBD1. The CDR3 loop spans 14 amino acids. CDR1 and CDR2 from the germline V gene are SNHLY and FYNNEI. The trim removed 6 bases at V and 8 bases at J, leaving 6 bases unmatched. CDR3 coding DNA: TGTGCCAGCAGCGGGACAGGAGCCTATTCACCCCTCCACTTT. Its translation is CASSGTGAYSPLHF.

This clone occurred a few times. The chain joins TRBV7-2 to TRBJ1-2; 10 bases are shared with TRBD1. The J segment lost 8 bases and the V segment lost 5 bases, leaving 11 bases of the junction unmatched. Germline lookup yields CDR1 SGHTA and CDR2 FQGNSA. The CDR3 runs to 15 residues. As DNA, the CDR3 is TGTGCCAGCAGCCCCAAGACAGGGGGCCTAGAGGGCTACACCTTC. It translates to CASSPKTGGLEGYTF.

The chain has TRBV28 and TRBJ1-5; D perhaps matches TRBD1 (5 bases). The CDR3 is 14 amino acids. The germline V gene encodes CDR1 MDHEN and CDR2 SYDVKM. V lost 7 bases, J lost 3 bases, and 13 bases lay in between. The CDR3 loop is CASTLDSVNQPQHF. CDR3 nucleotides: TGTGCCAGCACCCTAGACAGTGTCAATCAGCCCCAGCATTTT. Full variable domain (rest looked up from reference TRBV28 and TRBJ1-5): DVKVTQSSRYLVKRTGEKVFLECVQDMDHENMFWYRQDPGLGLRLIYFSYDVKMKEKGDIPEGYSVSREKKERFSLILESASTNQTSMYLCASTLDSVNQPQHFGDGTRLSIL.

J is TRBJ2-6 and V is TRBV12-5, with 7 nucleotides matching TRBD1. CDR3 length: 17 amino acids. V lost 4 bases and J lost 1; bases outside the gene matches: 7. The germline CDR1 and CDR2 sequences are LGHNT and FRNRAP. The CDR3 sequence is CASGSTRQGSGANVLTF. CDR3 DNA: TGTGCTAGTGGTTCGACCAGACAGGGATCTGGGGCCAACGTCCTGACTTTC.

CDR3 sequence (DNA): TGTGCCAGCAGCTTCGGATATGGGGAGAAACTGTTTTTT. Its protein is CASSFGYGEKLFF. The chain uses TRBV7-2 and TRBJ1-4; D not certain. This CDR3 region has 13 residues. V was cut by 3 bases and J by 11 bases, with 13 bases left in between. Germline CDR1 is SGHTA and CDR2 is FQGNSA.

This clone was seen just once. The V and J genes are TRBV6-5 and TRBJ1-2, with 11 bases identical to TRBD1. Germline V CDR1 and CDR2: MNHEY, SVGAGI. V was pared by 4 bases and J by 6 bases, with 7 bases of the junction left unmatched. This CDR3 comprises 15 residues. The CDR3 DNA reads TGTGCCAGCAGTTTCGAGGGGACAGGGGGGAATGGCTACACCTTC. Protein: CASSFEGTGGNGYTF.

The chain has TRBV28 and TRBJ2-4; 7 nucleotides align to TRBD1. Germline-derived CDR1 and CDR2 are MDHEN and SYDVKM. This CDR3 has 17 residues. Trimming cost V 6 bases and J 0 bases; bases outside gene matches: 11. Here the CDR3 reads CASRRGGTALAKNIQYF. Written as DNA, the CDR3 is TGTGCCAGCAGGCGCGGTGGGACAGCTCTAGCCAAAAACATTCAGTACTTC.

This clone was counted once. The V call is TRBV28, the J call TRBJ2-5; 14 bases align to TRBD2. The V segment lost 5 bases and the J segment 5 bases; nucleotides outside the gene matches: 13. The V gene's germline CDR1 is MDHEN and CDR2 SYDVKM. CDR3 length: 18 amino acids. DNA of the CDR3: TGTGCCAGCAGTCCCTCGACTAGCGGGAGGGAAGGGAGGGAGACCCAGTACTTC. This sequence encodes CASSPSTSGREGRETQYF.

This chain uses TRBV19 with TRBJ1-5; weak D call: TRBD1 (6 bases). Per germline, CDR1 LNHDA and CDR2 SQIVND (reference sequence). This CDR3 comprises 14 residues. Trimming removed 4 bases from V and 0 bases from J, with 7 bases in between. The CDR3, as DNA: TGTGCCAGTAGTAACAGGGATAGCAATCAGCCCCAGCATTTT. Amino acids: CASSNRDSNQPQHF.

This CDR3 is CAWSVRGTDTQYF. CDR3 DNA sequence: TGTGCCTGGAGTGTACGGGGCACAGATACGCAGTATTTT. This rearrangement joins TRBV30 to TRBJ2-3, with no clear D. Germline V lookup: CDR1 GTSNPN, CDR2 SVGIG (reference sequence). The CDR3 runs to 13 residues. Trimming cost V 0 bases and J 1 base, with 5 bases left between them.

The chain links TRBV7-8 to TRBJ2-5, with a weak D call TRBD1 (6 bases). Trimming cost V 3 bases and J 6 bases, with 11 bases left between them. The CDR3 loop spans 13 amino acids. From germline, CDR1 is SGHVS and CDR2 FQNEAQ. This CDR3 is CASSLVRGKTQYF. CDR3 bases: TGTGCCAGCAGCTTGGTGAGGGGGAAGACCCAGTACTTC.